What follows are 20 T cell receptor beta chains derived from one specimen sequenced in a study of T-cell reconstitution after alpha-beta-depleted transplantation in children. Construction of the TCRbeta library involved unique molecular identifiers. TCRdb independently ran MiXCR on the PCR reads; one entry per CDR3 protein. This sample has 300,000 to 350,000 distinct CDR3 sequences, with 15% to 20% found just once. This sample comprised PBMCs, mostly from graft donor cells, obtained 360 days after TCRalphabeta/CD19-depleted stem cell transplant. The receptors derive from a male patient under 10 years old who had a stem cell transplant for acute lymphoblastic leukemia, so the T cells may come from the graft donor.

V and J are TRBV12-3 or TRBV12-4 and TRBJ2-3; D call uncertain. V shed 7 bases and J shed 3 bases, with 14 bases lying between them. The CDR3 spans 14 residues. DNA for the CDR3: TGTGCCAGCACGCGGAGCGTCCGAACAGATACGCAGTATTTT. Translated: CASTRSVRTDTQYF.

This clonotype was seen many times. The V and J genes are TRBV5-1 and TRBJ1-1; no clear D. V shed 0 bases and J shed 1 base, with 7 bases lying between them. Germline assignment: CDR1 SGHRS and CDR2 YFSETQ. The CDR3 sequence is 14 residues long. CDR3: CASSLVGSNTEAFF. The CDR3 nucleotides read TGCGCCAGCAGCTTGGTCGGCTCGAACACTGAAGCTTTCTTT.

This clonotype was picked up many times. The V call is TRBV20-1, the J call TRBJ2-3; no clear D. Trimming took 6 bases from V and 2 from J, leaving 12 bases between them. This CDR3 region has 13 residues. Germline CDR1 and CDR2: DFQATT and SNEGSKA (reference sequence). The DNA for the CDR3 is TGCAGTGCCCCCCCAGCCACCACAGATACGCAGTATTTT. It codes for CSAPPATTDTQYF.

This clonotype has more than one count but fewer than ten. This chain links TRBV4-1 with TRBJ2-1, with D hard to call. The length of the CDR3 is 13 residues. The germline CDR1 and CDR2 sequences are MGHRA and YSYEKL. Trimming removed 0 bases at V and 10 bases at J, with 10 bases between. The CDR3 coding sequence is TGCGCCAGCAGCCAAGATCTCTTGGGAGAGCAGTTCTTC. This codes for CASSQDLLGEQFF.

The chain is built from TRBV18 and TRBJ1-5; D possibly corresponds to TRBD1 (5 bases). The germline V gene has CDR1 KGHSH and CDR2 LQKENI. The CDR3 sequence is 16 residues long. Trimming left V 5 bases short and J 0 bases short, with 14 bases between. The CDR3, as DNA: TGTGCCAGCTCATATCCCGGGACGAATAGCAATCAGCCCCAGCATTTT. Translated: CASSYPGTNSNQPQHF.

This clonotype was detected many times. The chain employs TRBV5-4 and TRBJ2-1; 9 positions match TRBD2. CDR1 is SGHNT, CDR2 YYREEE, per germline (reference sequence). The V gene end was trimmed by 4 bases and the J gene end by 12 bases; junction bases not matched to a gene: 14. The CDR3 consists of 15 residues. The CDR3 loop is CASSGASGTPRGQFF. The CDR3 DNA is TGTGCCAGCAGCGGGGCTAGCGGGACCCCAAGGGGGCAGTTCTTC.

This clonotype was found many times. This chain connects TRBV28 to TRBJ2-7; 9 nucleotides line up with TRBD1. The CDR3 is 15 residues long. The junction had 10 bases not matched to a gene; V was cut back by 3 bases and J by 7 bases. Looked up from germline, CDR1 is MDHEN and CDR2 is SYDVKM. The CDR3 DNA is TGTGCCAGCAGTTTTGGGGACAGGGTAATCGGGGAGCAGTACTTC. Its translation: CASSFGDRVIGEQYF.

This clonotype was detected only a few times. The J gene is TRBJ2-2, the V gene TRBV11-2, with 10 bases identical to TRBD2. The J segment lost 5 bases and the V segment lost 1 base, leaving 13 bases of the junction unmatched. The CDR3 extends over 19 amino acids. Germline CDR1 SGHAT, CDR2 FQNNGV. Here the CDR3 DNA reads TGTGCCAGCAGCTTAGGTTGGATAAGCGGGAGGGCCCCAACCGGGGAGCTGTTTTTT. Its protein product is CASSLGWISGRAPTGELFF.

The chain carries TRBV27 and TRBJ2-1; 8 nucleotides align to TRBD1. The V and J ends lost 6 bases and 7 bases, in that order; junction bases with no gene match: 11. This CDR3 spans 15 amino acids. Germline V gives CDR1 MNHEY, CDR2 SMNVEV (reference sequence). The CDR3 coding sequence is TGTGCCAGCAGGGAAGCAGGGGGCAATGGGAATGAGCAGTTCTTC. It specifies CASREAGGNGNEQFF.

V gene TRBV5-1 combines with J gene TRBJ2-7; D tentatively fits TRBD1 or TRBD2 (5 bases each). The CDR3 sequence is 17 residues long. The germline V gene has CDR1 SGHRS and CDR2 YFSETQ. V lost 0 bases, J lost 3 bases, and 19 bases lay in between. This CDR3 is CASSLAPRSREIYEQYF. The CDR3 DNA reads as TGCGCCAGCAGCTTGGCCCCCCGATCCAGGGAGATCTACGAGCAGTACTTC.

This clonotype showed up just a few times. The chain joins TRBV15 to TRBJ1-5; D is perhaps TRBD1 (5 bases). V was shortened by 0 bases and J by 6 bases, with 15 bases between the two germline ends. CDR3 length: 16 amino acids. The V gene's germline CDR1 is LNHNV and CDR2 YYDKDF (reference sequence). CDR3 sequence reads: CATSRDRVRGVQPQHF. The CDR3 DNA is TGTGCCACCAGCAGAGATCGCGTACGGGGGGTTCAGCCCCAGCATTTT.

A few counts support this clonotype. CDR3 in amino acids: CASSVRADSEAFF. The CDR3 DNA is TGTGCCAGCTCAGTGAGGGCTGACTCTGAAGCTTTCTTT. This chain connects TRBV18 to TRBJ1-1; D gene ambiguous. Germline V gives CDR1 KGHSH, CDR2 LQKENI. Trimming left V 5 bases short and J 6 bases short, with 13 bases between. This CDR3 is built from 13 residues.

This rearrangement joins TRBV7-2 to TRBJ2-1; 9 nucleotides line up with TRBD2. This CDR3 spans 14 amino acids. CDR1 and CDR2 (germline): SGHTA, FQGNSA. V lost 1 base and J lost 12; bases outside the gene matches: 7. CDR3 loop: CASSLVGSGRTQFF. As DNA, the CDR3 is TGTGCCAGCAGCTTAGTGGGTAGCGGGAGAACGCAGTTCTTC. Based on the CDR3 plus reference TRBV7-2 and TRBJ2-1, the full variable domain is GAGVSQSPSNKVTEKGKDVELRCDPISGHTALYWYRQSLGQGLEFLIYFQGNSAPDKSGLPSDRFSAERTGGSVSTLTIQRTQQEDSAVYLCASSLVGSGRTQFFGPGTRLTVL.

The V call is TRBV20-1, the J call TRBJ2-3; a possible D gene is TRBD2 (5 bases). The CDR3 totals 16 residues. Germline values: CDR1 DFQATT, CDR2 SNEGSKA (reference sequence). The V end was cut by 1 base, the J end by 2 bases, with 16 bases between. The CDR3 coding sequence is TGCAGTGCTAGAGGTGGTTCCAGCGGATACACAGATACGCAGTATTTT. It encodes CSARGGSSGYTDTQYF.

The chain couples TRBV7-9 to TRBJ2-2; no clear D. The germline CDR1 and CDR2 sequences are SEHNR and FQNEAQ (reference sequence). V lost 2 bases to trimming and J lost 4 bases, with 11 bases between them. The CDR3 runs 15 residues. The CDR3 DNA reads as TGTGCCAGCAGCTTAAACGTGGCAGTCACCGGGGAGCTGTTTTTT. Protein sequence: CASSLNVAVTGELFF.

A few counts support this clonotype. The chain uses TRBV15 and TRBJ1-3; TRBD1 agrees at 7 bases. CDR3 length: 15 residues. CDR1 and CDR2 (germline): LNHNV, YYDKDF (reference sequence). The junction had 0 bases not matched to a gene; V was cut back by 0 bases and J by 1 base. The CDR3 region is CATSRETGSGNTIYF. CDR3 DNA sequence: TGTGCCACCAGCAGAGAGACAGGGTCTGGAAACACCATATATTTT.

The sample holds a few counts of this clonotype. The chain uses TRBV28 and TRBJ2-3; a possible D gene is TRBD2 (5 bases). V lost 5 bases and J lost 4, with 10 bases in between. From germline, CDR1 is MDHEN and CDR2 SYDVKM. This CDR3 is 13 amino acids long. CDR3 nucleotide sequence: TGTGCCAGCAGTGCCACTAGAGCAGATACGCAGTATTTT. As protein: CASSATRADTQYF.

The chain carries TRBV5-1 and TRBJ2-7, with D tentatively TRBD2 (6 bases). V lost 4 bases, J lost 0 bases, and 14 bases lay in between. This CDR3 spans 15 amino acids. Germline lookup yields CDR1 SGHRS and CDR2 YFSETQ. CDR3 nucleotides: TGCGCCAGCAGCCTGGTTAGCGGAACCTCCTACGAGCAGTACTTC. Translating gives CASSLVSGTSYEQYF.

This clonotype was detected only a few times. This sequence joins TRBV28 and TRBJ2-7; 9 positions match TRBD1. CDR3 size: 13 residues. V dropped 8 bases and J dropped 4; count of bases not matched to a gene: 6. Germline CDR1 reads MDHEN; CDR2 reads SYDVKM. The CDR3 spells CASRDRVLYEQYF. CDR3 DNA sequence: TGTGCCAGCCGGGACAGGGTCCTTTACGAGCAGTACTTC.

In this sample, this clonotype turned up a few times. The rearrangement links TRBV4-3 to TRBJ2-7; 9 nucleotides agree with TRBD2. Trimming took 0 bases from V and 3 from J; bases not matched to a gene: 6. Per the germline V gene, CDR1 is LGHNA and CDR2 is YSLEER. This CDR3 contains 16 residues. CDR3 residues: CASSQDLAGNLYEQYF. The CDR3 region has the DNA TGCGCCAGCAGCCAAGACCTAGCGGGAAATCTCTACGAGCAGTACTTC.